The 19 T cell receptor beta chains below were found in one sample sequenced in a study of graft-versus-host responses after intestinal transplantation. Once graft tissue had been processed, intraepithelial and lamina propria lymphocytes were released. TCRdb's copy holds only in-frame clones and misses some; the assay was immunoSEQ multiplex PCR. This repertoire shows about 15,000 clones, 70% found once; its top ten account for roughly a quarter. The input for sequencing was ileum tissue, taken 700 to 800 days after intestinal transplantation. Receptor source: a human patient who received an intestinal transplant, so some T cells may come from the graft donor.

This clone showed up just once. V gene TRBV28 combines with J gene TRBJ1-6; D gene ambiguous. There are 15 residues in the CDR3. CDR1 MDHEN and CDR2 SYDVKM come from the germline V gene. V was clipped by 0 bases and J by 7 bases, with 10 bases between them. The CDR3 loop reads CASSLWQVYNSPLHF. The CDR3 coding sequence is TGTGCCAGCAGTTTATGGCAGGTTTACAATTCACCCCTCCACTTT.

The chain combines TRBV27 with TRBJ2-7; D gene ambiguous. CDR1 is MNHEY, CDR2 SMNVEV, per germline (reference sequence). Trimming stripped 5 bases from V and 0 bases from J, with 11 bases between. This CDR3 contains 14 residues. CDR3 sequence: CASSLPGPSYEQYF. DNA of the CDR3: TGTGCCAGCAGTCTGCCGGGCCCCTCCTACGAGCAGTACTTC.

This clone has just one count. This sequence joins TRBV10-2 and TRBJ2-5; 12 positions match TRBD2. The J call could be wrong; TRBJ2-7 is a better fit for the DNA end. The CDR3 runs 14 residues. Germline assignment: CDR1 WSHSY and CDR2 SAAADI. The CDR3 sequence: CASSLAGGTYEQYF. CDR3 nucleotide sequence: TGCGCCAGCAGTCTAGCGGGAGGGACCTACGAGCAGTACTTC.

The chain uses TRBV5-1 and TRBJ2-1; 8 bases map to TRBD1. V lost 0 bases, J lost 5 bases, and 1 base stayed unmatched. The germline gives CDR1 SGHRS, CDR2 YFSETQ. The CDR3 runs to 14 residues. The CDR3: CASSLVQGDNEQFF. The CDR3 DNA reads TGCGCCAGCAGCTTGGTACAGGGGGACAATGAGCAGTTCTTC.

V and J are TRBV27 and TRBJ1-2, with 10 bases lining up with TRBD1. After removal of 5 bases from V and 0 bases from J, the junction contained 3 bases not matched to a gene. Per the germline V gene, CDR1 is MNHEY and CDR2 is SMNVEV (reference sequence). CDR3 length: 15 residues. The CDR3 nucleotides read TGTGCCAGCAGTCCAGGGACAGGGGCTAACTATGGCTACACCTTC. This sequence encodes CASSPGTGANYGYTF.

The J gene is TRBJ1-2, the V gene TRBV6-6, with TRBD1 as a possible D gene (5 bases). Germline CDR1 is MNHNY and CDR2 is SVGAGI (reference sequence). CDR3 length: 11 amino acids. The V end lost 8 bases, the J end lost 5 bases, and 9 bases lay between the germline ends. The CDR3 sequence is CASGGIYGYTF. Here the CDR3 DNA reads TGTGCCAGCGGGGGTATATATGGCTACACCTTC.

The V and J genes are TRBV5-1 and TRBJ1-1; 7 nucleotides align to TRBD1. V lost 4 bases to trimming and J lost 0 bases; unmatched junction nucleotides: 12. Germline lookup yields CDR1 SGHRS and CDR2 YFSETQ. This CDR3 has 17 amino acids. The CDR3 coding sequence is TGCGCCAGCAGCCCATACAGGGGAGGAATGATGAACACTGAAGCTTTCTTT. Translated: CASSPYRGGMMNTEAFF.

This sequence joins TRBV25-1 and TRBJ2-1; the D gene is possibly TRBD1 (6 bases). CDR3 length: 12 residues. Per the germline V gene, CDR1 is MGHDK and CDR2 is SYGVNS. V was shortened by 6 bases and J by 4 bases, with 7 bases between the two germline ends. The CDR3 is CASRQGYNEQFF. The CDR3 DNA is TGTGCCAGCAGACAGGGTTACAATGAGCAGTTCTTC.

The V gene is TRBV7-9, the J gene TRBJ2-3; 8 bases fit TRBD2. V shed 7 bases, J shed 0 bases, and the junction held 6 bases outside the gene matches. Germline lookup yields CDR1 SEHNR and CDR2 FQNEAQ (reference sequence). This CDR3 contains 15 residues. The CDR3 spells CASNEAGASTDTQYF. The DNA for the CDR3 is TGTGCCAGCAACGAAGCGGGGGCGAGCACAGATACGCAGTATTTT. The whole variable domain, remainder taken from reference TRBV7-9 and TRBJ2-3, is DTGVSQNPRHKITKRGQNVTFRCDPISEHNRLYWYRQTLGQGPEFLTYFQNEAQLEKSRLLSDRFSAERPKGSFSTLEIQRTEQGDSAMYLCASNEAGASTDTQYFGPGTRLTVL.

This clone counts as medium-sized. The chain combines TRBV7-8 with TRBJ1-2; weak D call: TRBD1 (6 bases). The length of the CDR3 is 13 residues. The germline CDR1 and CDR2 sequences are SGHVS and FQNEAQ. Trimming stripped 0 bases from V and 8 bases from J, with 10 bases between. Here the CDR3 DNA reads TGTGCCAGCAGCTTAGCCAGGGGCAACGGCTACACCTTC. This sequence encodes CASSLARGNGYTF.

The chain recombines TRBV4-1 with TRBJ2-3; maybe TRBD2 (6 bases). This CDR3 contains 15 residues. V was pared by 4 bases and J by 1 base, with 12 bases between. Per germline, CDR1 MGHRA and CDR2 YSYEKL. In DNA form, the CDR3 reads TGCGCCAGCAGCCCGGGGGTTTCTGGCACAGATACGCAGTATTTT. Translation gives CASSPGVSGTDTQYF.

This clone came up once. At one boundary the junction diverges from the germline segment, which might be a read error. The chain is built from TRBV4-2 and TRBJ1-1; D is ambiguous. Germline V gives CDR1 LGHNA, CDR2 YNFKEQ. This CDR3 contains 14 residues. The CDR3: CASSEEGRNTEAFF. CDR3 bases: TGTGCCAGCAGCGAAGAAGGGCGGAACACTGAAGCTTTCTTT.

About this clone itself: A read error is possible here, since a much larger clone lies one base away. CDR3 sequence: CASSENGGSTDTQYF. The DNA for the CDR3 is TGTGCCAGCAGTGAAAATGGCGGGAGCACAGATACGCAGTATTTT. The V and J genes are TRBV6-4 and TRBJ2-3; D perhaps matches TRBD2 (5 bases). Trimming pared 3 bases from V and 0 bases from J, leaving 10 bases between. The CDR3 spans 15 residues. Germline lookup yields CDR1 MRHNA and CDR2 SNTAGT.

This chain connects TRBV28 to TRBJ2-1; D is unclear. CDR1 and CDR2 (germline): MDHEN, SYDVKM. The germline V and J ends were trimmed by 3 bases and 0 bases, with 9 bases remaining between them. The CDR3 covers 15 residues. CDR3 protein: CASSFPAHSYNEQFF. The CDR3 DNA reads as TGTGCCAGCAGTTTCCCGGCCCACTCCTACAATGAGCAGTTCTTC.

This clone is large by share. This rearrangement joins TRBV6-1 to TRBJ1-2; D gene ambiguous. The germline V and J ends were trimmed by 1 base and 1 base, with 10 bases remaining between them. CDR3 size: 15 residues. Germline V gives CDR1 MNHNS, CDR2 SASEGT. The CDR3 is CASSEENLLNYGYTF. In DNA, the CDR3 is TGTGCCAGCAGTGAAGAAAATTTACTTAACTATGGCTACACCTTC.

This clone was recorded a few times. This chain joins TRBV18 and TRBJ1-2; possible D gene TRBD1, 5 bases. Germline-derived CDR1 and CDR2 are KGHSH and LQKENI. V dropped 2 bases and J dropped 4 bases, with 5 bases sitting between them. The CDR3 is made up of 12 amino acids. In nucleotides, the CDR3 is TGTGCCAGCTCACCAGGGGGCTATGGCTACACCTTC. Translating it yields CASSPGGYGYTF.

This chain uses TRBV10-3 with TRBJ2-5; no firm D call. Trimming stripped 4 bases from V and 8 bases from J, with 11 bases between. The CDR3 sequence is 12 residues long. The germline V gene encodes CDR1 ENHRY and CDR2 SYGVKD. For the CDR3, the DNA is TGTGCCATCAGTGGTTCCAGGAAAACCCAGTACTTC. Amino acids: CAISGSRKTQYF.

This clone appeared a few times. V is TRBV4-1 and J is TRBJ2-6, with a weak D call TRBD2 (6 bases). Trimming stripped 4 bases from V and 0 bases from J, with 16 bases between. Germline CDR1 and CDR2: MGHRA and YSYEKL. CDR3 length: 18 residues. This CDR3 reads CASSPWDFPFSGANVLTF. CDR3 nucleotides: TGCGCCAGCAGCCCATGGGACTTTCCTTTCTCTGGGGCCAACGTCCTGACTTTC.

This clone showed up just once. This chain's CDR3 is CASSEELAGGPQFF. The CDR3, as DNA: TGTGCCAGCAGTGAAGAGTTAGCGGGGGGACCGCAGTTCTTC. V gene TRBV2 combines with J gene TRBJ2-1, with TRBD2 matching over 10 bases. The CDR3 is 14 residues long. Germline CDR1 is SNHLY and CDR2 is FYNNEI. V gave up 1 base and J gave up 12 bases; unmatched junction bases: 6.